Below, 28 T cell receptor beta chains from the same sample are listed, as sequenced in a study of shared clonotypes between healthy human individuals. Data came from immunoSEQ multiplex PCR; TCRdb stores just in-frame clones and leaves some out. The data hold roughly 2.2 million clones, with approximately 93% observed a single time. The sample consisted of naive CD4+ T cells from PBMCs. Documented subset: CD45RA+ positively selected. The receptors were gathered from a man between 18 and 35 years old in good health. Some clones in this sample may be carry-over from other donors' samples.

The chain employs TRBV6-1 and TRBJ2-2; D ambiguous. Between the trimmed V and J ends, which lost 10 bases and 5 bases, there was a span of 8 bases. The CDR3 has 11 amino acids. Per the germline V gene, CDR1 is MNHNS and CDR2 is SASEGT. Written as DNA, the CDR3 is TGTGCCACCCAGAATACCGGGGAGCTGTTTTTT. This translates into CATQNTGELFF.

In DNA, the CDR3 is TGTGCCAGCAGCGTACCGTCCCCAACTAGCGGGAGGGCCAATGAGCAGTTCTTC. Protein product: CASSVPSPTSGRANEQFF. The chain has TRBV13 and TRBJ2-1, with 13 bases that match TRBD2. The CDR3 loop spans 18 amino acids. Per germline, CDR1 PRHDT and CDR2 FYEKMQ (reference sequence). V lost 5 bases and J lost 6; bases outside the gene matches: 13. Supplemented by reference TRBV13 and TRBJ2-1, the full variable domain reads AAGVIQSPRHLIKEKRETATLKCYPIPRHDTVYWYQQGPGQDPQFLISFYEKMQSDKGSIPDRFSAQQFSDYHSELNMSSLELGDSALYFCASSVPSPTSGRANEQFFGPGTRLTVL.

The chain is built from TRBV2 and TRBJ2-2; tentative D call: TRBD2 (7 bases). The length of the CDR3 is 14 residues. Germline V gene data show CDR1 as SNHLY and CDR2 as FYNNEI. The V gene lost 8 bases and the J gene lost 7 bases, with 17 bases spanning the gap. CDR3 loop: CASSLRGADGELFF. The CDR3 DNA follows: TGTGCCAGCTCCCTCCGGGGGGCCGACGGGGAGCTGTTTTTT.

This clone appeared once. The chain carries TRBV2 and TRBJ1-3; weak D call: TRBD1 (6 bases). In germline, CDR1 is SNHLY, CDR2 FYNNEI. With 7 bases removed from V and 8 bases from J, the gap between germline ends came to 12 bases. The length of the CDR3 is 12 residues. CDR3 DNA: TGTGCCAGCACCTCGGGGGGCTACACCATATATTTT. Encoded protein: CASTSGGYTIYF.

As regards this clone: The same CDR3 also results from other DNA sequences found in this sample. CDR3 region: CASSGGGVYGYTF. CDR3 sequence (DNA): TGTGCCAGCAGCGGCGGGGGGGTCTATGGCTACACCTTC. The chain links TRBV28 to TRBJ1-2; D might be TRBD1 (5 bases). Germline V gene lookup returns CDR1 MDHEN and CDR2 SYDVKM. This CDR3 contains 13 residues. The V gene lost 6 bases and the J gene lost 4 bases, with 12 bases spanning the gap.

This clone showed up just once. The CDR3 DNA follows: TGTGCCAGCAGCAGCACTAGCGGAACAGATACGCAGTATTTT. It translates to CASSSTSGTDTQYF. The rearrangement uses TRBV9 and TRBJ2-3; 8 nucleotides line up with TRBD2. The CDR3 runs 14 residues. Trimming took 4 bases from V and 3 from J; bases not matched to a gene: 4. Germline V gene sequence: CDR1 SGDLS, CDR2 YYNGEE. Combining the CDR3 with reference TRBV9 and TRBJ2-3 gives the whole variable domain DSGVTQTPKHLITATGQRVTLRCSPRSGDLSVYWYQQSLDQGLQFLIQYYNGEERAKGNILERFSAQQFPDLHSELNLSSLELGDSALYFCASSSTSGTDTQYFGPGTRLTVL.

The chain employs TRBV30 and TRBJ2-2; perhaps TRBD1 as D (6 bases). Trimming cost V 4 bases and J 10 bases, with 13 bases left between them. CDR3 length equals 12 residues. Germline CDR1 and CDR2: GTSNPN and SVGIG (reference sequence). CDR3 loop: CAWNRWDKELFF. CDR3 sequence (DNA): TGTGCCTGGAATCGTTGGGACAAGGAGCTGTTTTTT.

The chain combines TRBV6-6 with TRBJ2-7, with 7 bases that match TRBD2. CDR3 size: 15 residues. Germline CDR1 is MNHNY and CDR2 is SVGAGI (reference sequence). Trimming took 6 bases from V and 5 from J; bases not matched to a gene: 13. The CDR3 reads CASRARLASQDEQYF. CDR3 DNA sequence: TGTGCCAGCAGGGCGCGACTAGCTTCTCAGGACGAGCAGTACTTC.

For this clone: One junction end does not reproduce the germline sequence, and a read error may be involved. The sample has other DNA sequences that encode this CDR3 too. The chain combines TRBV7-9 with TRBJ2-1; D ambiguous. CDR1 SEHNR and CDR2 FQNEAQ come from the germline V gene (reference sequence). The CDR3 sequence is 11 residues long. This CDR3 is CASSSFNEQFF. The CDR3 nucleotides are TGTGCCAGCAGCTCCTTCAATGAGCAGTTCTTC. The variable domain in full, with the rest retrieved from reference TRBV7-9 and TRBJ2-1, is DTGVSQNPRHKITKRGQNVTFRCDPISEHNRLYWYRQTLGQGPEFLTYFQNEAQLEKSRLLSDRFSAERPKGSFSTLEIQRTEQGDSAMYLCASSSFNEQFFGPGTRLTVL.

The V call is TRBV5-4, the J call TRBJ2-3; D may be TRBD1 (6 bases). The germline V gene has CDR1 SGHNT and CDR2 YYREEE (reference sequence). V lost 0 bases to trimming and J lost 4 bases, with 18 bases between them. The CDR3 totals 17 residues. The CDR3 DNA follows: TGTGCCAGCAGCTTGGATTTGGGGGCAACGGGCGCAGATACGCAGTATTTT. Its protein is CASSLDLGATGADTQYF.

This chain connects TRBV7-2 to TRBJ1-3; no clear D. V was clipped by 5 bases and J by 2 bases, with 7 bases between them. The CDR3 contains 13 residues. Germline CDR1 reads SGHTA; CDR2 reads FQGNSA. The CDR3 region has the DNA TGTGCCAGCAGCAACCATCCTGGAAACACCATATATTTT. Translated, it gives CASSNHPGNTIYF.

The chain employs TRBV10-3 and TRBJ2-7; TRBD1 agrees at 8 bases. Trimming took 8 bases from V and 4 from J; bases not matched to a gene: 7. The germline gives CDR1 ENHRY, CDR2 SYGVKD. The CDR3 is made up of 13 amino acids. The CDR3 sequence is CAIEDRELYEQYF. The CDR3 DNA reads TGTGCCATCGAGGACAGGGAGCTATACGAGCAGTACTTC.

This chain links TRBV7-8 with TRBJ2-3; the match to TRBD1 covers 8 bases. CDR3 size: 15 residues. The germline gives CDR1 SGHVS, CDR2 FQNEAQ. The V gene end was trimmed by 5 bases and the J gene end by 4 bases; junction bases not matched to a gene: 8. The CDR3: CASSPWTGRADTQYF. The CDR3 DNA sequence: TGTGCCAGCAGCCCTTGGACAGGGCGGGCAGATACGCAGTATTTT. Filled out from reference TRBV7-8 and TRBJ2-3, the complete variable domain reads GAGVSQSPRYKVAKRGQDVALRCDPISGHVSLFWYQQALGQGPEFLTYFQNEAQLDKSGLPSDRFFAERPEGSVSTLKIQRTQQEDSAVYLCASSPWTGRADTQYFGPGTRLTVL.

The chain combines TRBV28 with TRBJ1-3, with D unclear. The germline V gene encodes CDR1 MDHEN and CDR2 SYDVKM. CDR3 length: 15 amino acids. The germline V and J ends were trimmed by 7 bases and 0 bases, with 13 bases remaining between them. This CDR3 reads CASTLRTRSGNTIYF. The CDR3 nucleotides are TGTGCCAGCACCCTTCGGACCCGCTCTGGAAACACCATATATTTT.

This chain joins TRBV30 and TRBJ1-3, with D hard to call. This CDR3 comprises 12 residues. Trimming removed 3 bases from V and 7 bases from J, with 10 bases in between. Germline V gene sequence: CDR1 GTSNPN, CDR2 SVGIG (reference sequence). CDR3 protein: CAWSRSRNTIYF. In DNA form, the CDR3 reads TGTGCCTGGAGCAGGTCCCGCAACACCATATATTTT.

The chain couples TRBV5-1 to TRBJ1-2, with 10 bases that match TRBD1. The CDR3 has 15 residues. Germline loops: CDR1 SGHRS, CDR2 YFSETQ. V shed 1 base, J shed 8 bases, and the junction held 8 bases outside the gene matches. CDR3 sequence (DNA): TGCGCCAGCAGCTTGACTCGGGACAGGGGCTCAGGCTACACCTTC. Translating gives CASSLTRDRGSGYTF. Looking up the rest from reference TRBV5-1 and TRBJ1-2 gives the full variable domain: KAGVTQTPRYLIKTRGQQVTLSCSPISGHRSVSWYQQTPGQGLQFLFEYFSETQRNKGNFPGRFSGRQFSNSRSEMNVSTLELGDSALYLCASSLTRDRGSGYTFGSGTRLTVV.

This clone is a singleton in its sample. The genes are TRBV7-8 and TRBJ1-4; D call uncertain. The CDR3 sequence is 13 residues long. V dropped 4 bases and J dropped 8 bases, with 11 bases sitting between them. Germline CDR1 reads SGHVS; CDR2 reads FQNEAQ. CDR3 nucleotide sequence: TGTGCCAGCAGCTCCTGGACGGGGGAAAAACTGTTTTTT. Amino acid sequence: CASSSWTGEKLFF.

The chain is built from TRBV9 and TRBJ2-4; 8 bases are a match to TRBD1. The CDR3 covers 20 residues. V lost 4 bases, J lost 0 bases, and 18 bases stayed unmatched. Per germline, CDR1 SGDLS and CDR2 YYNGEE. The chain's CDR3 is CASSNPREPDRVRAKNIQYF. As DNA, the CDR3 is TGTGCCAGCAGCAATCCCCGGGAACCGGACAGGGTCAGAGCCAAAAACATTCAGTACTTC.

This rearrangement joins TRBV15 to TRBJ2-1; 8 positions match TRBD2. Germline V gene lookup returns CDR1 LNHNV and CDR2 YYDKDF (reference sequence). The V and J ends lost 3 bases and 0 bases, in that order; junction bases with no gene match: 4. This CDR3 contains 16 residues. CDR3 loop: CATSSRSGSSYNEQFF. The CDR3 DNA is TGTGCCACCAGCAGTCGAAGCGGGAGCTCCTACAATGAGCAGTTCTTC.

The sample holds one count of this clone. CDR3 in DNA: TGCGCCAGCAGTGAAAGGACCTCCTACAATGAGCAGTTCTTC. This encodes CASSERTSYNEQFF. The V gene is TRBV10-2, the J gene TRBJ2-1; D unresolved. CDR3 size: 14 residues. Trimming removed 3 bases from V and 0 bases from J, with 6 bases in between. Germline assignment: CDR1 WSHSY and CDR2 SAAADI.

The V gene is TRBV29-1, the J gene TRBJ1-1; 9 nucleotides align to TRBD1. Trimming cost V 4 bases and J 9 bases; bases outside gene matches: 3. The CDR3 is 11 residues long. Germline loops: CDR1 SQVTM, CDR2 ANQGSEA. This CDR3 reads CSVAGQGKAFF. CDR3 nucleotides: TGCAGCGTTGCGGGACAGGGTAAAGCTTTCTTT.

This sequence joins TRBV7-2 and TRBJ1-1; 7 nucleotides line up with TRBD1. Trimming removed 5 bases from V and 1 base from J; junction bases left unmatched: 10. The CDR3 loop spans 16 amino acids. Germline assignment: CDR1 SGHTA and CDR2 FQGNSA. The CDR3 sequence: CASSAQPGQTNTEAFF. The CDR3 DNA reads TGTGCCAGCAGCGCACAACCGGGACAGACGAACACTGAAGCTTTCTTT.

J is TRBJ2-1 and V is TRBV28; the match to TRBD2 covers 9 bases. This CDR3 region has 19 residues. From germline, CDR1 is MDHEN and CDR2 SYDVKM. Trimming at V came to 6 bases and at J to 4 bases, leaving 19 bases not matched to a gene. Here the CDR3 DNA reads TGTGCCAGCAGCTATCCCGGGGGACTGGCGGGAGGGATGTACAATGAGCAGTTCTTC. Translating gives CASSYPGGLAGGMYNEQFF.

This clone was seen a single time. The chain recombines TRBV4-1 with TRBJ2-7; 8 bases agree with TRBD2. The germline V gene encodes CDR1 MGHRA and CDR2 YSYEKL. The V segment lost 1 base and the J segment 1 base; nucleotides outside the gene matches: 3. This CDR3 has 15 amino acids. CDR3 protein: CASSQVERESYEQYF. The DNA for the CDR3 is TGCGCCAGCAGCCAAGTGGAGCGGGAGTCCTACGAGCAGTACTTC.

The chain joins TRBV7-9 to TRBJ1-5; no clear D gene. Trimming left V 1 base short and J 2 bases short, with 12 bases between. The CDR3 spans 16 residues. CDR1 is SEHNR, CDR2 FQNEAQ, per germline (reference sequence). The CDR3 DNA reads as TGTGCCAGCAGCTTAGTGGCAGGTGGAGGCAATCAGCCCCAGCATTTT. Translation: CASSLVAGGGNQPQHF.

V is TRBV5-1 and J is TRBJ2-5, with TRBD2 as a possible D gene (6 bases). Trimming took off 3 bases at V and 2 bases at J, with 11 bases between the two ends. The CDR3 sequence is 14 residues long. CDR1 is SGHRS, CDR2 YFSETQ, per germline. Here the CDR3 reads CASSWSGLQETQYF. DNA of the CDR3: TGCGCCAGCAGCTGGTCGGGACTGCAAGAGACCCAGTACTTC.

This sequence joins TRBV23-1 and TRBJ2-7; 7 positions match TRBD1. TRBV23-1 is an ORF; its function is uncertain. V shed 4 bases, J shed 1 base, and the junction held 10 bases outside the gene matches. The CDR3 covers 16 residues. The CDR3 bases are TGCGCCAGCAGTCGCCACGACAGGGAAGTTTCCTACGAGCAGTACTTC. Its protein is CASSRHDREVSYEQYF.

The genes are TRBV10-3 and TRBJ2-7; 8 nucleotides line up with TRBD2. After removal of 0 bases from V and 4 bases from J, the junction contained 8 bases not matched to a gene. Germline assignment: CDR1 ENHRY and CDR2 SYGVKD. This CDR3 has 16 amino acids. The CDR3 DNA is TGTGCCATCAGTGAGTCGCTGGCGGGAGGTAGGTACGAGCAGTACTTC. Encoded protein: CAISESLAGGRYEQYF.